The 20 T cell receptor beta chains below come from one sample, sequenced in a study of blood T cell repertoires in COVID-19. The assay was immunoSEQ multiplex PCR, and TCRdb's table has in-frame clones only and misses some. There are tens of thousands of clones in the sample; 80% to 90% occur only once, and 15% to 20% lies in the top ten. The material sequenced was peripheral blood. These receptors all come from a man in his sixties or seventies with acute or convalescent COVID-19.

The chain employs TRBV27 and TRBJ2-3; TRBD1 might be the D (5 bases). This CDR3 has 13 amino acids. Germline assignment: CDR1 MNHEY and CDR2 SMNVEV (reference sequence). V gave up 6 bases and J gave up 0 bases, with 7 bases separating them. CDR3 in amino acids: CASRRGSTDTQYF. CDR3 sequence (DNA): TGTGCCAGCAGAAGGGGAAGCACAGATACGCAGTATTTT.

The chain couples TRBV7-8 to TRBJ2-1; D may be TRBD2 (6 bases). Germline lookup yields CDR1 SGHVS and CDR2 FQNEAQ. V shed 1 base and J shed 5 bases, with 9 bases lying between them. CDR3 size: 14 residues. CDR3 in amino acids: CASSLGLANNEQFF. The CDR3 DNA is TGTGCCAGCAGCTTAGGCCTAGCGAACAATGAGCAGTTCTTC.

V usage is TRBV3-1 (or the pseudogene TRBV3-2) and J usage is TRBJ1-2; D is ambiguous. Per the germline V gene, CDR1 is LGHDT and CDR2 is YNNKEL (reference sequence). This CDR3 region has 13 residues. The V end was cut by 4 bases, the J end by 6 bases, with 12 bases between. CDR3 bases: TGTGCCAGCAGCCTTGCTGAGGGAGATGGCTACACCTTC. Translating gives CASSLAEGDGYTF.

V usage is TRBV9 and J usage is TRBJ1-5, with D tentatively TRBD1 (5 bases). There are 16 residues in the CDR3. The V gene's germline CDR1 is SGDLS and CDR2 YYNGEE. Trimming removed 4 bases from V and 5 bases from J, with 19 bases in between. CDR3 region: CASSPSGVAGHQPQHF. The CDR3 DNA reads TGTGCCAGCAGCCCGTCGGGGGTCGCAGGGCATCAGCCCCAGCATTTT.

The sample holds one count of this clone. The chain carries TRBV5-1 and TRBJ1-1, with 8 bases matching TRBD1. Germline V CDR1 and CDR2: SGHRS, YFSETQ. CDR3 length: 15 residues. J was trimmed by 5 bases and V by 0 bases; bases with no gene match: 6. In DNA form, the CDR3 reads TGCGCCAGCAGCTTGGGTTTCGACAGGGGTACTGAAGCTTTCTTT. Residues: CASSLGFDRGTEAFF.

This chain connects TRBV20-1 to TRBJ2-5; D uncertain. This CDR3 has 12 amino acids. Trimming cost V 3 bases and J 3 bases, with 8 bases left between them. Germline CDR1 and CDR2: DFQATT and SNEGSKA (reference sequence). CDR3 loop: CSASEQKETQYF. CDR3 nucleotides: TGCAGTGCTAGTGAACAGAAAGAGACCCAGTACTTC.

V gene TRBV5-6 combines with J gene TRBJ2-7, with a possible D match to TRBD1 (6 bases). This CDR3 region has 14 residues. Germline-derived CDR1 and CDR2 are SGHDT and YYEEEE. V lost 2 bases to trimming and J lost 3 bases, with 12 bases between them. As DNA, the CDR3 is TGTGCCAGCAGCTTATACCAGGGGTTCTACGAGCAGTACTTC. Translating it yields CASSLYQGFYEQYF.

This sequence joins TRBV2 and TRBJ1-3, with 9 bases aligning to TRBD1. Germline V gives CDR1 SNHLY, CDR2 FYNNEI. V lost 5 bases to trimming and J lost 4 bases; unmatched junction nucleotides: 3. The CDR3 extends over 14 amino acids. CDR3 DNA sequence: TGTGCCAGCAGTCAACAGGGGGCAGGAAACACCATATATTTT. It encodes CASSQQGAGNTIYF.

The V gene is TRBV28, the J gene TRBJ1-1; TRBD1 matches 10 bases. Germline assignment: CDR1 MDHEN and CDR2 SYDVKM. V lost 6 bases and J lost 8; bases outside the gene matches: 9. The CDR3 has 14 residues. The DNA of the CDR3 is TGTGCCAGCAGCCCGGGGGGACAGGGGCGCGAAGCTTTCTTT. It yields the protein CASSPGGQGREAFF.

The chain couples TRBV28 to TRBJ1-4, with D maybe TRBD1 (5 bases). The CDR3 runs to 14 residues. V was shortened by 3 bases and J by 8 bases, with 13 bases between the two germline ends. Germline CDR1 reads MDHEN; CDR2 reads SYDVKM. CDR3 sequence (DNA): TGTGCCAGCAGTTTGGGGGGGGATGAGGAAAAACTGTTTTTT. It translates to CASSLGGDEEKLFF.

CDR3 sequence reads: CASRGTGTGSYEQYF. The CDR3 DNA reads TGTGCCAGCAGAGGGACCGGGACAGGGTCCTACGAGCAGTACTTC. The chain carries TRBV6-5 and TRBJ2-7; TRBD1 aligns across 9 bases. V was clipped by 6 bases and J by 1 base; unmatched bases: 7. CDR3 size: 15 residues. CDR1 is MNHEY and CDR2 is SVGAGI in the germline V gene.

V gene TRBV6-5 combines with J gene TRBJ2-7; 8 nucleotides agree with TRBD1. In germline, CDR1 is MNHEY, CDR2 SVGAGI. The CDR3 is 14 residues long. The junction had 6 bases not matched to a gene; V was cut back by 5 bases and J by 3 bases. CDR3 residues: CASSPRDRSYEQYF. The CDR3 coding sequence is TGTGCCAGCAGTCCACGGGACAGGAGCTACGAGCAGTACTTC.

The chain employs TRBV20-1 and TRBJ1-4; 10 bases are a match to TRBD1. The CDR3 has 15 amino acids. The germline CDR1 and CDR2 sequences are DFQATT and SNEGSKA (reference sequence). V trimming: 3 bases; J trimming: 5 bases; junction bases outside the gene matches: 6. DNA for the CDR3: TGCAGTGCTAGTGTACGGACAGGGGGAAATGAAAAACTGTTTTTT. Its translation: CSASVRTGGNEKLFF.

This clone was found once. This chain connects TRBV27 to TRBJ1-1; 7 nucleotides match TRBD1. V lost 3 bases to trimming and J lost 7 bases; unmatched junction nucleotides: 8. The CDR3 covers 14 residues. Germline assignment: CDR1 MNHEY and CDR2 SMNVEV (reference sequence). CDR3 sequence (DNA): TGTGCCAGCAGTTTCCACAGGGGTACAGTTGAAGCTTTCTTT. Translation gives CASSFHRGTVEAFF.

The chain carries TRBV6-1 and TRBJ2-3; 9 bases fit TRBD2. Germline V CDR1 and CDR2: MNHNS, SASEGT. This CDR3 is 16 amino acids long. The trim removed 1 base at V and 4 bases at J, leaving 6 bases unmatched. This CDR3 is CASSEVAGGPADTQYF. In DNA form, the CDR3 reads TGTGCCAGCAGTGAAGTGGCGGGAGGGCCTGCAGATACGCAGTATTTT.

The gene calls are TRBV12-5 and TRBJ1-1; 8 bases fit TRBD1. Germline values: CDR1 LGHNT, CDR2 FRNRAP. The CDR3 is 14 amino acids. After removal of 7 bases from V and 9 bases from J, the junction contained 13 bases not matched to a gene. CDR3 DNA: TGTGCTAGTGCCTCGGACAGGGAGGCAACGAAAGCTTTCTTT. As protein: CASASDREATKAFF. Drawing the rest from reference TRBV12-5 and TRBJ1-1, the complete variable domain is DARVTQTPRHKVTEMGQEVTMRCQPILGHNTVFWYRQTMMQGLELLAYFRNRAPLDDSGMPKDRFSAEMPDATLATLKIQPSEPRDSAVYFCASASDREATKAFFGQGTRLTVV.

The gene calls are TRBV6-5 and TRBJ1-1; 9 nucleotides agree with TRBD1. Germline-derived CDR1 and CDR2 are MNHEY and SVGAGI. The CDR3 covers 15 residues. V dropped 5 bases and J dropped 0; count of bases not matched to a gene: 4. The CDR3 DNA follows: TGTGCCAGCAGTCCGACAGGGGGATTGAACACTGAAGCTTTCTTT. It yields the protein CASSPTGGLNTEAFF.

The chain uses TRBV5-1 and TRBJ2-7; 8 bases agree with TRBD2. Losses at the gene ends were 4 bases for V and 4 bases for J; bases not matched to a gene: 10. Germline V gene sequence: CDR1 SGHRS, CDR2 YFSETQ. This CDR3 is built from 15 residues. The CDR3 spells CASSRGNGRAYEQYF. In DNA, the CDR3 is TGCGCCAGCAGCCGGGGGAACGGGAGGGCTTACGAGCAGTACTTC.

This chain joins TRBV6-5 and TRBJ1-1; a weak D match, TRBD1 (5 bases). Germline loops: CDR1 MNHEY, CDR2 SVGAGI. The CDR3 runs 13 residues. V was pared by 6 bases and J by 2 bases, with 10 bases between. The CDR3 coding sequence is TGTGCCAGCAGCGGGGGGGGAAACACTGAAGCTTTCTTT. The encoded protein is CASSGGGNTEAFF.

The chain recombines TRBV4-3 with TRBJ2-7, with D hard to call. The length of the CDR3 is 15 residues. V gave up 2 bases and J gave up 3 bases, with 14 bases separating them. The V gene's germline CDR1 is LGHNA and CDR2 YSLEER. DNA for the CDR3: TGCGCCAGCAGCCAAATAATCGGCGGCCACTACGAGCAGTACTTC. This gives the protein CASSQIIGGHYEQYF.